The next 23 T cell receptor beta chains were all read from a single sample in a study of cytomegalovirus exposure and HLA in healthy donors. Amplification used 60 Vbeta primers and 13 Jbeta primers. Generated by immunoSEQ multiplex PCR, the TCRdb table keeps only in-frame clones and is missing some. The sample holds 90,000 to 95,000 clones; roughly 80% are singletons and the top ten take roughly 1.1%. Input material: PBMCs. The receptor source for this set is a girl aged 2 to 10 in good health and CMV-seropositive.

The chain combines TRBV29-1 with TRBJ2-5, with TRBD2 matching 10 bases. The DNA end is more similar to TRBJ2-7, so the J call may be wrong. CDR1 and CDR2 (germline): SQVTM, ANQGSEA. This CDR3 contains 12 residues. The CDR3 sequence: CSVVLAGNEQYF. CDR3 nucleotide sequence: TGCAGCGTTGTACTAGCGGGAAACGAGCAGTACTTC.

The chain joins TRBV6-5 to TRBJ2-1, with TRBD2 matching over 9 bases. Germline V gene data show CDR1 as MNHEY and CDR2 as SVGAGI. CDR3 length equals 15 residues. J was trimmed by 10 bases and V by 6 bases; bases with no gene match: 13. CDR3 in DNA: TGTGCCAGCAGGCCGGGACTAGCCCTAATAGACGAGCAGTTCTTC. The encoded protein is CASRPGLALIDEQFF.

The genes are TRBV5-4 and TRBJ2-7, with D possibly TRBD1 on 5 matching bases. The V end was cut by 1 base, the J end by 3 bases, with 5 bases between. This CDR3 spans 12 amino acids. CDR1 is SGHNT, CDR2 YYREEE, per germline (reference sequence). In DNA, the CDR3 is TGTGCCAGCAGCTTGAGGGGCTACGAGCAGTACTTC. Translated: CASSLRGYEQYF.

V usage is TRBV30 and J usage is TRBJ1-1, with a possible D match to TRBD1 (6 bases). Germline CDR1 is GTSNPN and CDR2 is SVGIG (reference sequence). Trimming removed 8 bases from V and 6 bases from J, with 16 bases in between. This CDR3 comprises 12 residues. CDR3 loop: CATQQGPSEAFF. The CDR3, as DNA: TGTGCCACCCAACAGGGCCCCTCTGAAGCTTTCTTT.

V and J are TRBV13 and TRBJ1-2; TRBD1 matches 8 bases. The CDR3 has 15 residues. Per germline, CDR1 PRHDT and CDR2 FYEKMQ (reference sequence). The trim removed 0 bases at V and 7 bases at J, leaving 7 bases unmatched. CDR3 nucleotide sequence: TGTGCCAGCAGCTTAGGTGGGCAGGGGGCAGGTGGCTACACCTTC. Its protein is CASSLGGQGAGGYTF. Full variable domain (rest looked up from reference TRBV13 and TRBJ1-2): AAGVIQSPRHLIKEKRETATLKCYPIPRHDTVYWYQQGPGQDPQFLISFYEKMQSDKGSIPDRFSAQQFSDYHSELNMSSLELGDSALYFCASSLGGQGAGGYTFGSGTRLTVV.

The CDR3 loop reads CASSHRDREDTQYF. CDR3 DNA sequence: TGTGCCAGCAGTCACCGGGACAGAGAGGATACGCAGTATTTT. The chain uses TRBV6-5 and TRBJ2-3; TRBD1 matches at 7 bases. Per the germline V gene, CDR1 is MNHEY and CDR2 is SVGAGI. Germline trimming cut 5 bases from V and 6 bases from J; bases unmatched to any gene: 8. CDR3 length: 14 amino acids.

V gene TRBV6-6 combines with J gene TRBJ1-3; TRBD1 might be the D (6 bases). The germline V gene has CDR1 MNHNY and CDR2 SVGAGI (reference sequence). The CDR3 is made up of 15 amino acids. V was cut by 5 bases and J by 0 bases, with 11 bases left in between. CDR3 region: CASSPGTFSGNTIYF. CDR3 DNA sequence: TGTGCCAGCAGTCCTGGGACATTCTCTGGAAACACCATATATTTT.

CDR3: CASSEPASGSDEQFF. The CDR3 coding sequence is TGTGCCAGCAGTGAACCGGCTAGCGGGAGCGATGAGCAGTTCTTC. The rearrangement joins TRBV2 to TRBJ2-1, with TRBD2 identical over 10 bases. V was pared by 2 bases and J by 8 bases, with 6 bases of the junction left unmatched. Germline CDR1 and CDR2: SNHLY and FYNNEI. This CDR3 has 15 residues.

This chain links TRBV5-4 with TRBJ2-5; a possible D gene is TRBD2 (5 bases). Germline-derived CDR1 and CDR2 are SGHNT and YYREEE (reference sequence). V was cut by 4 bases and J by 2 bases, with 12 bases left in between. The CDR3 is made up of 14 amino acids. The CDR3 DNA sequence: TGTGCCAGCAGCCAATTTCAGCGGCAAGAGACCCAGTACTTC. This gives the protein CASSQFQRQETQYF.

The genes are TRBV30 and TRBJ2-7, with 8 bases identical to TRBD2. The CDR3 length is 16 residues. Germline lookup yields CDR1 GTSNPN and CDR2 SVGIG (reference sequence). V lost 0 bases, J lost 2 bases, and 9 bases stayed unmatched. CDR3 DNA: TGTGCCTGGAGTGTATTTCGGGGTAGCGGGACCTACGAGCAGTACTTC. Translating gives CAWSVFRGSGTYEQYF. Filled out from reference TRBV30 and TRBJ2-7, the complete variable domain reads SQTIHQWPATLVQPVGSPLSLECTVEGTSNPNLYWYRQAAGRGLQLLFYSVGIGQISSEVPQNLSASRPQDRQFILSSKKLLLSDSGFYLCAWSVFRGSGTYEQYFGPGTRLTVT.

This rearrangement joins TRBV18 to TRBJ2-5, with D tentatively TRBD1 (7 bases). V was trimmed by 0 bases and J by 5 bases, leaving 19 bases between them. The CDR3 length is 17 residues. Germline CDR1 and CDR2: KGHSH and LQKENI. CDR3 in DNA: TGTGCCAGCTCACCACCGGGCGGGACAGACTCCAGGGAGACCCAGTACTTC. This translates into CASSPPGGTDSRETQYF.

J is TRBJ2-5 and V is TRBV5-5; TRBD1 matches 7 bases. CDR1 is SGHKS and CDR2 is YYEKEE in the germline V gene (reference sequence). The CDR3 is 13 residues long. Trimming cost V 4 bases and J 4 bases; bases outside gene matches: 4. The CDR3 region has the DNA TGTGCCAGCAGCCCAACAGGGGCAGAGACCCAGTACTTC. This encodes CASSPTGAETQYF.

This clone was detected once. V gene TRBV29-1 combines with J gene TRBJ1-1; perhaps TRBD1 as D (5 bases). The CDR3 totals 13 residues. Germline CDR1 reads SQVTM; CDR2 reads ANQGSEA. V dropped 3 bases and J dropped 3 bases, with 11 bases sitting between them. The CDR3 bases are TGCAGCGTTGAGGCAGAAGGGGACACTGAAGCTTTCTTT. Translation gives CSVEAEGDTEAFF.

The V and J genes are TRBV15 and TRBJ2-5, with TRBD2 matching over 7 bases. Germline CDR1 and CDR2: LNHNV and YYDKDF (reference sequence). The length of the CDR3 is 15 residues. V lost 0 bases and J lost 3; bases outside the gene matches: 4. The CDR3: CATSRESSGKETQYF. The CDR3 nucleotides are TGTGCCACCAGCAGAGAGTCCAGCGGGAAAGAGACCCAGTACTTC.

This clone was detected a few times. The chain recombines TRBV5-6 with TRBJ2-2; the match to TRBD1 covers 7 bases. The J segment lost 1 base and the V segment lost 1 base, leaving 13 bases of the junction unmatched. CDR3 length: 19 amino acids. The germline V gene encodes CDR1 SGHDT and CDR2 YYEEEE. This chain's CDR3 is CASSLYVSLGQKNTGELFF. CDR3 bases: TGTGCCAGCAGCTTGTATGTAAGTCTGGGACAGAAGAACACCGGGGAGCTGTTTTTT.

The rearrangement uses TRBV9 and TRBJ1-1, with TRBD1 identical over 9 bases. The ends lost 3 bases at V and 1 base at J; junction bases unmatched: 7. The length of the CDR3 is 16 residues. Germline V lookup: CDR1 SGDLS, CDR2 YYNGEE. CDR3 sequence reads: CASSGTTGGKNTEAFF. The CDR3 coding sequence is TGTGCCAGCAGCGGGACGACAGGGGGAAAGAACACTGAAGCTTTCTTT.

This chain uses TRBV7-9 with TRBJ2-5; no clear D. Germline lookup yields CDR1 SEHNR and CDR2 FQNEAQ (reference sequence). The CDR3 spans 16 residues. The V end was cut by 1 base, the J end by 3 bases, with 15 bases between. CDR3 sequence: CASSLGVTGGEETQYF. The CDR3 DNA reads as TGTGCCAGCAGCTTAGGCGTTACGGGTGGCGAAGAGACCCAGTACTTC.

The chain combines TRBV25-1 with TRBJ2-3, with D unresolved. Trimming removed 4 bases at V and 1 base at J, with 3 bases between. The germline gives CDR1 MGHDK, CDR2 SYGVNS. The CDR3 is made up of 12 amino acids. In DNA form, the CDR3 reads TGTGCCAGCAGTGCGGGCACAGATACGCAGTATTTT. It yields the protein CASSAGTDTQYF.

The chain has TRBV6-5 and TRBJ2-3, with D hard to call. Trimming pared 1 base from V and 0 bases from J, leaving 11 bases between. The germline CDR1 and CDR2 sequences are MNHEY and SVGAGI. This CDR3 spans 16 amino acids. The CDR3 DNA sequence: TGTGCCAGCAGTTACTGGGCCCATCCTAGCACAGATACGCAGTATTTT. Translation gives CASSYWAHPSTDTQYF.

The genes are TRBV29-1 and TRBJ2-1, with D perhaps matching TRBD2 (6 bases). Trimming left V 2 bases short and J 7 bases short, with 24 bases between. The CDR3 is 17 amino acids. CDR1 and CDR2 (germline): SQVTM, ANQGSEA. CDR3: CSVEYGTGGGPLNEQFF. DNA for the CDR3: TGCAGCGTTGAATATGGGACTGGGGGAGGCCCCCTTAATGAGCAGTTCTTC.

V usage is TRBV30 and J usage is TRBJ1-1; 9 bases fit TRBD1. V shed 8 bases and J 5 bases; nucleotides not matched to a gene: 9. Germline lookup yields CDR1 GTSNPN and CDR2 SVGIG (reference sequence). The CDR3 totals 13 residues. CDR3 loop: CAGEQGASTEAFF. The CDR3 DNA is TGTGCCGGAGAACAGGGGGCGAGTACTGAAGCTTTCTTT.

The chain employs TRBV4-1 and TRBJ2-1, with TRBD2 as a possible D gene (6 bases). Per germline, CDR1 MGHRA and CDR2 YSYEKL. V was shortened by 4 bases and J by 6 bases, with 22 bases between the two germline ends. The CDR3 has 17 residues. DNA for the CDR3: TGCGCCAGCAGCCCAGACCGTAGCGGCACCTGGGGCAATGAGCAGTTCTTC. It yields the protein CASSPDRSGTWGNEQFF.

The DNA of the CDR3 is TGTGCCAGCAGTTTAGTACCGGGTCGGGGCACAGATACGCAGTATTTT. Translating gives CASSLVPGRGTDTQYF. This chain connects TRBV28 to TRBJ2-3; D uncertain. Trimming took 2 bases from V and 1 from J, leaving 13 bases between them. CDR1 and CDR2 (germline): MDHEN, SYDVKM. The CDR3 extends over 16 amino acids. The full variable domain, completed using reference TRBV28 and TRBJ2-3, is DVKVTQSSRYLVKRTGEKVFLECVQDMDHENMFWYRQDPGLGLRLIYFSYDVKMKEKGDIPEGYSVSREKKERFSLILESASTNQTSMYLCASSLVPGRGTDTQYFGPGTRLTVL.